Following are 22 T cell receptor beta chains from one sample sequenced in a study of blood T cells in healthy people across ages. It was with a sample-barcoded 5' primer and a J-beta primer mix that a second PCR of about 6 to 12 cycles was run. Each CDR3 protein gets one entry after TCRdb re-called the 5' RACE reads with MiXCR. The sample holds about 1.4 million distinct CDR3 sequences, around 59% seen once. The sample consisted of blood. All receptors derive from a man between 18 and 35 years old in good health.

The J gene is TRBJ2-7, the V gene TRBV27; D is uncertain. Germline V lookup: CDR1 MNHEY, CDR2 SMNVEV (reference sequence). V dropped 6 bases and J dropped 6 bases, with 15 bases sitting between them. The CDR3 has 13 amino acids. The CDR3: CASSSSVNREQYF. The CDR3 DNA reads TGTGCCAGCAGCTCCTCAGTTAATCGCGAGCAGTACTTC.

The chain combines TRBV24-1 with TRBJ2-3; the match to TRBD2 covers 11 bases. V shed 5 bases and J 5 bases; nucleotides not matched to a gene: 5. The germline gives CDR1 KGHDR, CDR2 SFDVKD. This CDR3 has 15 residues. The CDR3 protein is CATSGLAGSRDTQYF. The DNA of the CDR3 is TGTGCCACCAGTGGACTAGCGGGGTCACGAGATACGCAGTATTTT.

A few counts support this clonotype. The chain recombines TRBV29-1 with TRBJ2-1, with 9 positions matching TRBD1. V lost 8 bases to trimming and J lost 4 bases; unmatched junction nucleotides: 9. The CDR3 has 14 residues. The germline CDR1 and CDR2 sequences are SQVTM and ANQGSEA. DNA for the CDR3: TGCAGCTCCCAACCGGGACAGGGATACAATGAGCAGTTCTTC. It is translated as CSSQPGQGYNEQFF.

This rearrangement joins TRBV20-1 to TRBJ1-1, with no clear D. The V gene lost 3 bases and the J gene lost 0 bases, with 14 bases spanning the gap. CDR1 is DFQATT, CDR2 SNEGSKA, per germline (reference sequence). This CDR3 is 15 amino acids long. The CDR3 DNA is TGCAGTGCTAGCTTGAGCGGCCGGCTGAACACTGAAGCTTTCTTT. Protein product: CSASLSGRLNTEAFF.

The chain combines TRBV25-1 with TRBJ2-7; D is unclear. This CDR3 has 16 amino acids. The germline gives CDR1 MGHDK, CDR2 SYGVNS. Trimming pared 4 bases from V and 0 bases from J, leaving 16 bases between. This CDR3 is CASSGPGGPSSYEQYF. Written as DNA, the CDR3 is TGTGCCAGCAGTGGCCCTGGCGGTCCGAGCTCCTACGAGCAGTACTTC.

The chain carries TRBV20-1 and TRBJ2-7, with no clear D. This CDR3 has 13 amino acids. CDR1 is DFQATT, CDR2 SNEGSKA, per germline (reference sequence). V was trimmed by 5 bases and J by 3 bases, leaving 14 bases between them. The CDR3 bases are TGCAGTGCTTCCCCGGGTCTCGGCTACGAGCAGTACTTC. Residues: CSASPGLGYEQYF.

The CDR3 sequence: CASNLDRGTSYEQYF. CDR3 bases: TGTGCCAGCAATTTGGACAGGGGTACTTCCTACGAGCAGTACTTC. This chain uses TRBV6-6 with TRBJ2-7; 9 nucleotides agree with TRBD1. With 7 bases clipped from V and 1 base from J, the junction kept 8 bases outside the gene matches. Germline V gives CDR1 MNHNY, CDR2 SVGAGI (reference sequence). This CDR3 is 15 amino acids long.

V is TRBV5-6 and J is TRBJ2-4, with D uncertain. Germline V lookup: CDR1 SGHDT, CDR2 YYEEEE. Trimming took 4 bases from V and 7 from J, leaving 15 bases between them. CDR3 length equals 14 residues. The CDR3 DNA reads TGTGCCAGCAGCCTCGGGCCCCTGGGGAACATTCAGTACTTC. Translating it yields CASSLGPLGNIQYF.

This clonotype was seen only a few times. The rearrangement joins TRBV20-1 to TRBJ2-7; TRBD2 agrees at 7 bases. The V and J ends lost 6 bases and 4 bases, in that order; junction bases with no gene match: 12. The CDR3 is 14 residues long. Looked up from germline, CDR1 is DFQATT and CDR2 is SNEGSKA (reference sequence). CDR3 amino acids: CSAVPGGDLYEQYF. The DNA of the CDR3 is TGCAGTGCCGTGCCGGGAGGCGATCTTTACGAGCAGTACTTC.

This clonotype was detected only a few times. The rearrangement links TRBV5-1 to TRBJ1-4; the D gene is possibly TRBD1 (5 bases). CDR3 length: 15 amino acids. Germline-derived CDR1 and CDR2 are SGHRS and YFSETQ. V was shortened by 4 bases and J by 7 bases, with 17 bases between the two germline ends. The CDR3 region has the DNA TGCGCCAGCAGCCGCGGTGGGGGTGATGTTGAAAAACTGTTTTTT. Translated: CASSRGGGDVEKLFF.

This clonotype was picked up one time. The chain couples TRBV10-2 to TRBJ2-4; 7 bases map to TRBD2. The J call may be incorrect, as the DNA end agrees better with TRBJ2-7. Germline V gene lookup returns CDR1 WSHSY and CDR2 SAAADI. The CDR3 has 14 residues. The CDR3 protein is CASSARAGAYEQYF. The DNA of the CDR3 is TGCGCCAGCAGTGCCAGGGCGGGGGCCTACGAGCAGTACTTC.

This clonotype was found a few times. CDR3 sequence (DNA): TGCAGCGTTGTACCCCCGGGACAAGGGGAGACCCAGTACTTC. It encodes CSVVPPGQGETQYF. The chain combines TRBV29-1 with TRBJ2-5; tentatively, D is TRBD1 (6 bases). Germline V gene lookup returns CDR1 SQVTM and CDR2 ANQGSEA. Trimming took 4 bases from V and 5 from J, leaving 17 bases between them. The CDR3 spans 14 residues. The full variable domain, with the rest looked up from reference TRBV29-1 and TRBJ2-5, is SAVISQKPSRDICQRGTSLTIQCQVDSQVTMMFWYRQQPGQSLTLIATANQGSEATYESGFVIDKFPISRPNLTFSTLTVSNMSPEDSSIYLCSVVPPGQGETQYFGPGTRLLVL.

With respect to this clonotype: At one end, the junction sequence differs from germline, possibly due to a read error. This chain joins TRBV20-1 and TRBJ1-4, with 7 nucleotides matching TRBD1. Germline CDR1 reads DFQATT; CDR2 reads SNEGSKA (reference sequence). CDR3 length equals 12 residues. The CDR3 DNA reads as TGCAGTGCTACCCGGACAGGCGAAAAGCTGTTTTTT. This encodes CSATRTGEKLFF.

J is TRBJ1-2 and V is TRBV6-2 or TRBV6-3; tentatively, D is TRBD1 (6 bases). Germline CDR1 is MNHEY and CDR2 is SVGEGT. The germline V and J ends were trimmed by 5 bases and 8 bases, with 21 bases remaining between them. The CDR3 runs 15 residues. The CDR3 sequence is CASSPRPRDTHGYTF. DNA of the CDR3: TGTGCCAGCAGTCCCAGACCCAGGGACACGCACGGCTACACCTTC.

The chain couples TRBV7-8 to TRBJ1-1; D not resolved. Per germline, CDR1 SGHVS and CDR2 FQNEAQ. V lost 3 bases and J lost 7, with 15 bases in between. The CDR3 contains 14 residues. The CDR3 region is CASSFAHHPNEAFF. In nucleotides, the CDR3 is TGTGCCAGCAGCTTTGCCCATCATCCGAATGAAGCTTTCTTT.

The V and J genes are TRBV4-1 and TRBJ1-1; D remains ambiguous. Trimming took off 3 bases at V and 2 bases at J, with 10 bases between the two ends. The CDR3 spans 14 residues. In germline, CDR1 is MGHRA, CDR2 YSYEKL. The CDR3 DNA reads as TGCGCCAGCAGCCACCCCAGTACAAACACTGAAGCTTTCTTT. Protein product: CASSHPSTNTEAFF.

This clonotype has just a few counts. V is TRBV20-1 and J is TRBJ2-7; either TRBD1 or TRBD2 may fit D (5 bases each). Deletions cut 3 bases from V and 0 bases from J, with 12 bases between. Germline V gene data show CDR1 as DFQATT and CDR2 as SNEGSKA (reference sequence). The CDR3 spans 14 residues. The CDR3 here is CSARRGAISYEQYF. The CDR3, as DNA: TGCAGTGCTAGGAGGGGTGCCATCTCCTACGAGCAGTACTTC.

Only a few counts were recorded for this clonotype. The chain carries TRBV10-3 and TRBJ1-6; D remains ambiguous. Germline V lookup: CDR1 ENHRY, CDR2 SYGVKD. The CDR3 extends over 16 amino acids. Trimming removed 4 bases at V and 6 bases at J, with 16 bases between. This chain's CDR3 is CAISVGSLNPNSPLHF. The CDR3 DNA sequence: TGTGCCATCAGTGTAGGCAGCCTCAATCCTAATTCACCCCTCCACTTT.

The chain joins TRBV7-8 to TRBJ2-1, with D maybe TRBD2 (5 bases). Germline V gene sequence: CDR1 SGHVS, CDR2 FQNEAQ. The V end was cut by 0 bases, the J end by 8 bases, with 14 bases between. The CDR3 is made up of 15 amino acids. The CDR3 nucleotides are TGTGCCAGCAGCTTAGCGTCAGAGGAGGAGGATGAGCAGTTCTTC. Its translation: CASSLASEEEDEQFF.

The rearrangement joins TRBV6-6 to TRBJ2-1; unclear D gene. Germline values: CDR1 MNHNY, CDR2 SVGAGI (reference sequence). The length of the CDR3 is 16 residues. The V end lost 2 bases, the J end lost 4 bases, and 15 bases lay between the germline ends. The CDR3 loop is CASSYLTTVIYNEQFF. CDR3 nucleotides: TGTGCCAGCAGTTACCTGACCACAGTAATTTACAATGAGCAGTTCTTC.

This clonotype has a handful of counts. The chain has TRBV10-3 and TRBJ2-1; 10 bases align to TRBD2. Germline assignment: CDR1 ENHRY and CDR2 SYGVKD. With V trimmed by 3 bases and J by 9 bases, 5 bases remained unmatched. This CDR3 has 14 amino acids. The CDR3 region has the DNA TGTGCCATCAGTGATTCGGGACTAGCGTTTGAGCAGTTCTTC. As protein: CAISDSGLAFEQFF.

This clonotype was observed a few times. The CDR3: CASSLAPGMGDYGYTF. Written as DNA, the CDR3 is TGTGCCAGCAGCTTAGCGCCGGGTATGGGGGACTATGGCTACACCTTC. V usage is TRBV7-9 and J usage is TRBJ1-2; a weak D match, TRBD1 (5 bases). CDR1 and CDR2 (germline): SEHNR, FQNEAQ (reference sequence). Trimming took 0 bases from V and 3 from J, leaving 14 bases between them. This CDR3 spans 16 amino acids.